These 24 T cell receptor beta chains were all obtained from the same sample, sequenced in a study of cytomegalovirus exposure and HLA in healthy donors. The PCR made use of 60 Vbeta and 13 Jbeta primers. Sequenced by immunoSEQ multiplex PCR; TCRdb stores in-frame clones only, minus some. The sample carries roughly 140,000 clones, around 75% recorded once. Material: PBMCs. The source is a man between 18 and 29 years old in good health and CMV-seronegative.

The V gene is TRBV4-3, the J gene TRBJ2-7; 10 bases line up with TRBD2. This CDR3 has 18 amino acids. With 4 bases clipped from V and 7 bases from J, the junction kept 19 bases outside the gene matches. CDR1 and CDR2 (germline): LGHNA, YSLEER. CDR3 sequence (DNA): TGCGCCAGCAGCCTCCTAGCTAGCGGGAGCGGAGGGCCGGGGGAGCAGTACTTC. Its protein product is CASSLLASGSGGPGEQYF.

The chain recombines TRBV7-2 with TRBJ2-1; TRBD1 might be the D (5 bases). CDR3 length: 12 amino acids. Trimming took 4 bases from V and 6 from J, leaving 7 bases between them. Germline V gene lookup returns CDR1 SGHTA and CDR2 FQGNSA. DNA for the CDR3: TGTGCCAGCAGCTCGCAGGGCAATGAGCAGTTCTTC. Its protein is CASSSQGNEQFF.

This chain links TRBV4-1 with TRBJ1-4; 10 bases line up with TRBD1. The CDR3 contains 15 residues. CDR1 is MGHRA and CDR2 is YSYEKL in the germline V gene. V was clipped by 0 bases and J by 14 bases; unmatched bases: 9. The CDR3 loop is CASSQERTGGSRLFF. CDR3 DNA sequence: TGCGCCAGCAGCCAAGAGCGGACAGGGGGGAGCCGGCTGTTTTTT.

Concerning this clone: Other nucleotide sequences in the sample specify the same CDR3. The chain has TRBV7-7 and TRBJ2-5; 13 nucleotides agree with TRBD2. The ends lost 3 bases at V and 3 bases at J; junction bases unmatched: 1. This CDR3 spans 15 amino acids. The germline CDR1 and CDR2 sequences are SSHAT and FNYEAQ (reference sequence). The CDR3 is CASSFGTSGEETQYF. CDR3 nucleotide sequence: TGTGCCAGCAGCTTTGGGACTAGCGGGGAAGAGACCCAGTACTTC.

This sequence joins TRBV27 and TRBJ2-1, with a weak D call TRBD2 (6 bases). Germline CDR1 and CDR2: MNHEY and SMNVEV (reference sequence). Deletions cut 3 bases from V and 4 bases from J, with 10 bases between. This CDR3 spans 14 amino acids. This CDR3 reads CASSLASEYNEQFF. CDR3 DNA sequence: TGTGCCAGCAGTTTGGCTAGCGAATACAATGAGCAGTTCTTC.

The chain recombines TRBV9 with TRBJ2-5; no clear D gene. This CDR3 has 14 amino acids. Trimming took 1 base from V and 1 from J, leaving 8 bases between them. Germline values: CDR1 SGDLS, CDR2 YYNGEE. Written as DNA, the CDR3 is TGTGCCAGCAGCGTAAAGCCCTCCCAAGAGACCCAGTACTTC. Amino acids: CASSVKPSQETQYF.

The chain has TRBV30 and TRBJ2-7; D gene unclear. The CDR3 totals 13 residues. Germline CDR1 and CDR2: GTSNPN and SVGIG (reference sequence). V was shortened by 3 bases and J by 6 bases, with 15 bases between the two germline ends. The CDR3 sequence is CAWRIPLPGEQYF. CDR3 DNA: TGTGCCTGGAGAATTCCCCTCCCGGGCGAGCAGTACTTC.

V gene TRBV27 combines with J gene TRBJ2-7; D is perhaps TRBD2 (5 bases). Germline V gene sequence: CDR1 MNHEY, CDR2 SMNVEV (reference sequence). V was cut by 5 bases and J by 5 bases, with 16 bases left in between. The CDR3 extends over 14 amino acids. The CDR3 DNA reads TGTGCCAGCAGTAAAGAACCCCAGAGGGACGAGCAGTACTTC. It codes for CASSKEPQRDEQYF.

This clone was detected only a few times. The chain links TRBV7-6 to TRBJ2-3, with 9 bases that match TRBD2. CDR3 length: 18 residues. Per the germline V gene, CDR1 is SGHVS and CDR2 is FNYEAQ. V shed 2 bases, J shed 2 bases, and the junction held 11 bases outside the gene matches. The DNA for the CDR3 is TGTGCCAGCAGCTTATCGGCCTCGGCTAGCGGGGTCACAGATACGCAGTATTTT. Protein product: CASSLSASASGVTDTQYF.

The chain combines TRBV13 with TRBJ2-5; TRBD1 is a possible D gene (5 bases). The CDR3 covers 12 residues. Germline CDR1 is PRHDT and CDR2 is FYEKMQ (reference sequence). Trimming cost V 1 base and J 5 bases, with 5 bases left between them. Here the CDR3 reads CASSLEGETQYF. CDR3 DNA sequence: TGTGCCAGCAGCTTAGAGGGGGAGACCCAGTACTTC.

This clone was seen only once. In DNA, the CDR3 is TGCGCCAGCAGCTTGGGTCTACCCTTACTCGGGGAGCTGTTTTTT. It encodes CASSLGLPLLGELFF. This rearrangement joins TRBV5-1 to TRBJ2-2; D uncertain. The CDR3 consists of 15 residues. Deletions cut 0 bases from V and 7 bases from J, with 13 bases between. Germline V gene lookup returns CDR1 SGHRS and CDR2 YFSETQ.

J is TRBJ1-2 and V is TRBV6-1, with unresolved D. Trimming left V 8 bases short and J 1 base short, with 11 bases between. The CDR3 has 13 residues. Germline values: CDR1 MNHNS, CDR2 SASEGT. CDR3 nucleotide sequence: TGTGCCAGCGTCGAGCCTGTTAACTATGGCTACACCTTC. Translated: CASVEPVNYGYTF.

The gene calls are TRBV7-8 and TRBJ2-3, with D possibly being TRBD1 (6 bases). Trimming took 3 bases from V and 8 from J, leaving 9 bases between them. Germline V gene lookup returns CDR1 SGHVS and CDR2 FQNEAQ. CDR3 length: 12 amino acids. DNA for the CDR3: TGTGCCAGCAGCTTTCACAGGGTTACGCAGTATTTT. Translating gives CASSFHRVTQYF. The whole variable domain, filled in from reference TRBV7-8 and TRBJ2-3, reads GAGVSQSPRYKVAKRGQDVALRCDPISGHVSLFWYQQALGQGPEFLTYFQNEAQLDKSGLPSDRFFAERPEGSVSTLKIQRTQQEDSAVYLCASSFHRVTQYFGPGTRLTVL.

This sequence joins TRBV28 and TRBJ1-4, with D possibly TRBD1 on 6 matching bases. Trimming left V 5 bases short and J 1 base short, with 8 bases between. The CDR3 sequence is 14 residues long. Germline values: CDR1 MDHEN, CDR2 SYDVKM. CDR3 sequence: CASSTGITNEKLFF. The CDR3 DNA reads as TGTGCCAGCAGTACAGGGATAACTAATGAAAAACTGTTTTTT.

The CDR3 protein is CASSGSGLAGVREQYF. CDR3 in DNA: TGTGCCAGCAGCGGATCGGGACTAGCGGGAGTGAGGGAGCAGTACTTC. V and J are TRBV7-9 and TRBJ2-7, with 14 bases lining up with TRBD2. Germline V gene lookup returns CDR1 SEHNR and CDR2 FQNEAQ (reference sequence). This CDR3 is built from 16 residues. The junction had 10 bases not matched to a gene; V was cut back by 5 bases and J by 7 bases.

The chain employs TRBV9 and TRBJ2-3; TRBD2 matches 9 bases. J was trimmed by 6 bases and V by 0 bases; bases with no gene match: 11. This CDR3 spans 17 amino acids. Germline CDR1 is SGDLS and CDR2 is YYNGEE. The CDR3 sequence is CASSVAAAGGPRDTQYF. In DNA, the CDR3 is TGTGCCAGCAGCGTAGCCGCGGCGGGAGGGCCTAGGGATACGCAGTATTTT. The full variable domain, with the rest looked up from reference TRBV9 and TRBJ2-3, is DSGVTQTPKHLITATGQRVTLRCSPRSGDLSVYWYQQSLDQGLQFLIQYYNGEERAKGNILERFSAQQFPDLHSELNLSSLELGDSALYFCASSVAAAGGPRDTQYFGPGTRLTVL.

The chain couples TRBV7-9 to TRBJ1-2; 7 bases are a match to TRBD1. With 5 bases clipped from V and 8 bases from J, the junction kept 5 bases outside the gene matches. CDR1 and CDR2 (germline): SEHNR, FQNEAQ (reference sequence). There are 12 residues in the CDR3. The CDR3 is CASSRTGAGYTF. The CDR3 DNA sequence: TGTGCCAGCAGCCGAACAGGGGCGGGCTACACCTTC. Using reference TRBV7-9 and TRBJ1-2 for the parts outside the CDR3, the full variable domain is DTGVSQNPRHKITKRGQNVTFRCDPISEHNRLYWYRQTLGQGPEFLTYFQNEAQLEKSRLLSDRFSAERPKGSFSTLEIQRTEQGDSAMYLCASSRTGAGYTFGSGTRLTVV.

This sequence joins TRBV18 and TRBJ2-2, with 7 bases fitting TRBD1. V lost 4 bases and J lost 6; bases outside the gene matches: 14. Germline CDR1 reads KGHSH; CDR2 reads LQKENI. The CDR3 has 17 residues. The CDR3 nucleotides are TGTGCCAGCTCACTTACGACCGGGACAGCCGGGGCCGGGGAGCTGTTTTTT. As protein: CASSLTTGTAGAGELFF.

This sequence joins TRBV7-2 and TRBJ2-7, with TRBD2 identical over 14 bases. The CDR3 runs to 15 residues. Germline-derived CDR1 and CDR2 are SGHTA and FQGNSA. Trimming took 6 bases from V and 6 from J; bases not matched to a gene: 7. CDR3 DNA sequence: TGTGCCAGCAGGCCGGGACTAGCGGGAGCCTTCGAGCAGTACTTC. Translation: CASRPGLAGAFEQYF.

This clone was seen a few times. This chain uses TRBV30 with TRBJ2-2; 7 bases are shared with TRBD1. CDR3 size: 14 residues. The ends lost 4 bases at V and 0 bases at J; junction bases unmatched: 2. CDR1 and CDR2 (germline): GTSNPN, SVGIG (reference sequence). CDR3 in amino acids: CAWKQGPNTGELFF. In nucleotides, the CDR3 is TGTGCCTGGAAACAGGGGCCGAACACCGGGGAGCTGTTTTTT.

This chain connects TRBV18 to TRBJ2-3; 11 bases line up with TRBD2. The CDR3 runs to 16 residues. V was pared by 8 bases and J by 4 bases, with 11 bases of the junction left unmatched. Germline CDR1 reads KGHSH; CDR2 reads LQKENI. The CDR3 reads CASAWDVSGRADTQYF. The CDR3 nucleotides read TGTGCCAGCGCCTGGGATGTTAGCGGGAGGGCAGATACGCAGTATTTT.

The chain links TRBV5-1 to TRBJ2-3; 8 nucleotides align to TRBD1. Trimming at V came to 5 bases and at J to 1 base, leaving 3 bases not matched to a gene. Germline-derived CDR1 and CDR2 are SGHRS and YFSETQ. This CDR3 comprises 14 residues. This CDR3 reads CASRGQARTDTQYF. The CDR3 nucleotides are TGCGCCAGCAGGGGACAGGCCCGCACAGATACGCAGTATTTT.

This clone was observed a handful of times. The genes are TRBV9 and TRBJ1-3; 9 bases align to TRBD1. Germline trimming cut 2 bases from V and 4 bases from J; bases unmatched to any gene: 7. CDR3 length equals 16 residues. The germline gives CDR1 SGDLS, CDR2 YYNGEE. This CDR3 reads CASSVRDREAGNTIYF. In nucleotides, the CDR3 is TGTGCCAGCAGCGTGAGGGACAGGGAGGCGGGAAACACCATATATTTT.

The gene calls are TRBV6-1 and TRBJ2-3, with TRBD2 matching 10 bases. Per germline, CDR1 MNHNS and CDR2 SASEGT. After removal of 4 bases from V and 9 bases from J, the junction contained 13 bases not matched to a gene. The CDR3 is made up of 16 amino acids. DNA for the CDR3: TGTGCCAGCAGTGGGAGAGAGCTAGCGGGGGTTGTGACGCAGTATTTT. Residues: CASSGRELAGVVTQYF.